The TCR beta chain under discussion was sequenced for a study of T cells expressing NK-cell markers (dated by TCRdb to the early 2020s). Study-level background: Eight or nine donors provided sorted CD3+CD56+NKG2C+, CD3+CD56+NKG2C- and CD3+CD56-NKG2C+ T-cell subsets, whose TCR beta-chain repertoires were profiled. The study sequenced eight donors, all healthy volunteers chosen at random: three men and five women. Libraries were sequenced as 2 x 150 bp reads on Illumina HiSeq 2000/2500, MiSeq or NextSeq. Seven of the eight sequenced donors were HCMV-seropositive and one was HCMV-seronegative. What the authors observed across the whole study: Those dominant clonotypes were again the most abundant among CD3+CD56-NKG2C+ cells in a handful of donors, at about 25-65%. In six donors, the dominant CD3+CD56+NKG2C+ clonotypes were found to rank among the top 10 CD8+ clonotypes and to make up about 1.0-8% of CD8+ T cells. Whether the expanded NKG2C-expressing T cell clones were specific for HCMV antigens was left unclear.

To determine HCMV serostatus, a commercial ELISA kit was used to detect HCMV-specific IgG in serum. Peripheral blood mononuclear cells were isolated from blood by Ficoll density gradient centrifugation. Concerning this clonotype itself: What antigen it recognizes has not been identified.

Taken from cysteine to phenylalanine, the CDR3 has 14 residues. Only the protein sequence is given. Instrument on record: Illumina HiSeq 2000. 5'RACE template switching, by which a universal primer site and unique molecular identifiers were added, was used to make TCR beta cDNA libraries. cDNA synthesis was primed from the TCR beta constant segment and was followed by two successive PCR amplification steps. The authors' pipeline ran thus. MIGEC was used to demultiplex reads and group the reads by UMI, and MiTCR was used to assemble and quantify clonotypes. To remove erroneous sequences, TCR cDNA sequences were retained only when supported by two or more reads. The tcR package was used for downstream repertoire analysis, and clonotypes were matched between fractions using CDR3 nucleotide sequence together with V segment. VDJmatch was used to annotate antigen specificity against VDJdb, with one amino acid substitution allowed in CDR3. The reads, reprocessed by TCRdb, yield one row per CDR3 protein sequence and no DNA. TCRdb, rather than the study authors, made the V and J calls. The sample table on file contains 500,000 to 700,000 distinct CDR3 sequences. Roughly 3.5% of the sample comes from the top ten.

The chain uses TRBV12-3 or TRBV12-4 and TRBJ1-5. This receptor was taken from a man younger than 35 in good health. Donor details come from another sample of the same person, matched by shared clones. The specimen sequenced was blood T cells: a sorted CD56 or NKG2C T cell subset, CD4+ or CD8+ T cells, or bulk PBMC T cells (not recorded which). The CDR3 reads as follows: CASSKPTRNQPQHF.